The rows below give T cell receptor beta chains drawn from one sample of a study of cytomegalovirus exposure and HLA in healthy donors. TCRdb's table, derived via immunoSEQ multiplex PCR, lists solely in-frame clones and lacks some. The data show around 100,000 clones, about four fifths seen once. Specimen: PBMCs. Receptor source: a man under 40 in good health and CMV-seropositive. Each CDR3 is given with its conserved first and last residue. Each record gives: D gene, V gene, J gene, clone size, CDR3 DNA, CDR3 protein. A D gene is named only where the DNA matches it firmly. Some rows have no size entry. The others give once, few or many, or a class for an expanded clone.

>NA|TRBV14|TRBJ1-3|NA
TGTGCCAGCAGCCAAGGGAGCTCTGGAAACACCATATATTTT
CASSQGSSGNTIYF
>NA|TRBV7-9|TRBJ2-7|NA
TGTGCCAGCGGCACAGCCGTATCCTACGAGCAGTACTTC
CASGTAVSYEQYF
>TRBD1|TRBV7-2|TRBJ2-1|NA
TGTGCCAGCAGCTTATTCGGGACAGGAAAATTCTTC
CASSLFGTGKFF
>TRBD1|TRBV5-1|TRBJ2-2|once
TGCGCCAGCAGCTTTTGGGCAGGGGGCACCGGGGAGCTGTTTTTT
CASSFWAGGTGELFF
>TRBD1|TRBV28|TRBJ2-1|NA
TGTGCCAGCAGGGGCGCTATAGGACAGGGGAGCCTCAATGAGCAGTTCTTC
CASRGAIGQGSLNEQFF
>NA|TRBV7-8|TRBJ2-1|NA
TGTGCCAGCAGCTTAGGGAGCTCCTACAATGAGCAGTTCTTC
CASSLGSSYNEQFF
>TRBD1|TRBV2|TRBJ2-2|NA
TGTGCCAGAAAACAGGGGGCAAGGACCGGGGAGCTGTTTTTT
CARKQGARTGELFF
>NA|TRBV9|TRBJ2-6|NA
TGTGCCAGCAGCGTATCCCCGACCTGGGACACTGGGGCCAACGTCCTGACTTTC
CASSVSPTWDTGANVLTF
>TRBD2|TRBV10-3|TRBJ2-2|once
TGTGCCATCAGTGAGAGGCAGCGGGAGGTCTTTGGCACCGGGGAGCTGTTTTTT
CAISERQREVFGTGELFF
>NA|TRBV5-1|TRBJ2-3|NA
TGCGCCAGCAGCTTGTCGGACACGAGCACAGATACGCAGTATTTT
CASSLSDTSTDTQYF
>NA|TRBV7-8|TRBJ1-2|few
TGTGCCAGCAGCTTAGTACAGGACCATGGCTACACCTTC
CASSLVQDHGYTF
>NA|TRBV7-2|TRBJ2-7|NA
TGTGCCAGCAGCTTAGAGAGGAGCTCCTACGAGCAGTACTTC
CASSLERSSYEQYF
>NA|TRBV5-1|TRBJ2-2|NA
TGCGCCAGCCCACAGCCCGGGGAGCTGTTTTTT
CASPQPGELFF
>TRBD1|TRBV7-8|TRBJ1-4|NA
TGTGCCAGCAGCCAGTCTGGGACAGGGGTTATGGGTGAAAAACTGTTTTTT
CASSQSGTGVMGEKLFF
>NA|TRBV27|TRBJ2-2|NA
TGTGCCAGCAGTTTATTCCAGGCGTCCGGGGAGCTGTTTTTT
CASSLFQASGELFF
>NA|TRBV5-1|TRBJ1-1|NA
TGCGCCAGCAGCTTGGAGCTCAACACTGAAGCTTTCTTT
CASSLELNTEAFF
>TRBD2|TRBV7-8|TRBJ2-5|NA
TGTGCCAGCAGCTCGGGAGGGGTCTTGGATGTATCGGAGACCCAGTACTTC
CASSSGGVLDVSETQYF
>NA|TRBV5-4|TRBJ2-5|NA
TGTGCCAGCAGCTCGGAGAACCAAGAGACCCAGTACTTC
CASSSENQETQYF
>NA|TRBV2|TRBJ2-5|once
TGTGCCAGCAGCCGCAGGGAGACCCAGTACTTC
CASSRRETQYF
>TRBD2|TRBV5-4|TRBJ2-1|NA
TGTGCCAGCAGCTTGGAGGCGGGGGGTTCCTACAATGAGCAGTTCTTC
CASSLEAGGSYNEQFF
>NA|TRBV5-1|TRBJ1-1|once
TGCGCCAGCAGAGACATCCCGAACACTGAAGCTTTCTTT
CASRDIPNTEAFF
>NA|TRBV28|TRBJ2-5|NA
TGTGCCAGCAGCTGGGTAGCGGTCCAAGAGACCCAGTACTTC
CASSWVAVQETQYF
>NA|TRBV10-1|TRBJ1-2|few
TGCGCCAGCACTGGACTCTATGGCTACACCTTC
CASTGLYGYTF
>NA|TRBV19|TRBJ2-7|NA
TGTGCCAGTAGTATTTTCCGAGGTGAGCAGTACTTC
CASSIFRGEQYF
>TRBD1|TRBV5-4|TRBJ2-5|NA
TGTGCCAGCAACTCCCCGATGACAGGGTCCGAGACCCAGTACTTC
CASNSPMTGSETQYF
>TRBD1|TRBV6-4|TRBJ2-7|NA
TGTGCCAGCAGTGAACCTGACAGGGCCGACGAGCAGTACTTC
CASSEPDRADEQYF
>NA|TRBV19|TRBJ1-1|NA
TGTGCCAGTAGTGAGTCAAGGAACACTGAAGCTTTCTTT
CASSESRNTEAFF
>NA|TRBV5-1|TRBJ1-2|NA
TGCGCCAGCAGGGGGCAGGTTAATTCTAGCTATGGCTACACCTTC
CASRGQVNSSYGYTF
>TRBD1|TRBV18|TRBJ1-5|NA
TGTGCCAGCTCACCGAACCCCGGGACAGACAATCAGCCCCAGCATTTT
CASSPNPGTDNQPQHF
>TRBD1|TRBV19|TRBJ1-1|NA
TGTGCCAGTACCTGGACAGGGGAAAACACTGAAGCTTTCTTT
CASTWTGENTEAFF
>NA|TRBV5-1|TRBJ1-1|once
TGCGCCAGCAGCTTTCAGGGGTCGCGAGCAGCTTTCTTT
CASSFQGSRAAFF
>NA|TRBV30|TRBJ2-5|NA
TGTGCCTGGACCTCTCTGGCGGGGACCCAGTACTTC
CAWTSLAGTQYF
>NA|TRBV9|TRBJ1-4|NA
TGTGCCAGCAGCGTAGACTCAACTAATGAAAAACTGTTTTTT
CASSVDSTNEKLFF
>NA|TRBV11-3|TRBJ1-1|few
TGTGCCAGCAGCTTATTCGGGATGAACACTGAAGCTTTCTTT
CASSLFGMNTEAFF
>NA|TRBV21-1|TRBJ2-7|NA
TGTGCCAGCAGCAAAGCGCGTCGGGGACACTCCTACGAGCAGTACTTC
CASSKARRGHSYEQYF
>NA|TRBV5-1|TRBJ2-7|NA
TGCGCCAGCAGCGGGCATAGGGAGCTGTCCTACGAGCAGTACTTC
CASSGHRELSYEQYF
>TRBD2|TRBV5-1|TRBJ2-7|NA
TGCGCCAGCAGCTTGCGCGGGGGGAGTTACGAGCAGTACTTC
CASSLRGGSYEQYF
>TRBD1|TRBV29-1|TRBJ1-4|NA
TGCAGCGTTGCCCGGGACAGGGCTGAAAAACTGTTTTTT
CSVARDRAEKLFF
>NA|TRBV6-1|TRBJ1-5|NA
TGTGCCAGCATAGGGGTCTTCAATCAGCCCCAGCATTTT
CASIGVFNQPQHF
>TRBD1|TRBV28|TRBJ1-2|NA
TGTGCCAGCAGTTCCTGGACAGGGGGATTCTATGGCTACACCTTC
CASSSWTGGFYGYTF
>TRBD1|TRBV5-1|TRBJ2-7|NA
TGCGCCAGCAGCTTACCGGGACAGGGAAACGAGCAGTACTTC
CASSLPGQGNEQYF
>NA|TRBV6-5|TRBJ2-7|NA
TGTGCCAGCAGTTATTCGGACAAACCCTACGAGCAGTACTTC
CASSYSDKPYEQYF
>TRBD2|TRBV5-1|TRBJ2-5|NA
TGCGCCAGCAGCTATGGACTAGCGGGGGGAGAGACCCAGTACTTC
CASSYGLAGGETQYF
>TRBD1|TRBV6-5|TRBJ2-1|NA
TGTGCCAGCAGTTTCGACAGGGGGGACAATGAGCAGTTCTTC
CASSFDRGDNEQFF
>TRBD1|TRBV7-9|TRBJ1-6|NA
TGTGCCAGCACCAAGACAGGGCTCAATTCACCCCTCCACTTT
CASTKTGLNSPLHF
>TRBD1|TRBV29-1|TRBJ2-3|NA
TGCAGCGCTCCGGACAGGGTCACAGATACGCAGTATTTT
CSAPDRVTDTQYF
>NA|TRBV5-4|TRBJ2-5|NA
TGTGCCAGCAGCCCCTCGGGGGACGAGACCCAGTACTTC
CASSPSGDETQYF
>TRBD2|TRBV7-9|TRBJ2-3|few
TGTTCCAGCAGCCCTGGACTAGCGGGAGGCACAGATACGCAGTATTTT
CSSSPGLAGGTDTQYF
>TRBD2|TRBV9|TRBJ2-3|once
TGTGCCAGCAGCGAGTCCTCCGGGACTAGCGGGATCACAGATACGCAGTATTTT
CASSESSGTSGITDTQYF
>TRBD2|TRBV10-3|TRBJ2-3|NA
TGTGCCATCAGTGAGTCCGCGGGGGGGCCAAGCACAGATACGCAGTATTTT
CAISESAGGPSTDTQYF
>TRBD2|TRBV7-9|TRBJ2-3|NA
TGTTCCAGCAGCCCCCGCTTCCGCGGGAGGGAGAATACGCAGTATTTT
CSSSPRFRGRENTQYF
>TRBD2|TRBV5-1|TRBJ2-3|once
TGCGCCAGCAGCTTGCAGCGGGGTAACACAGATACGCAGTATTTT
CASSLQRGNTDTQYF
>NA|TRBV2|TRBJ1-5|NA
TGTGCCAGCAGTGAAGGGGGGAGGGTTGGTCAGCCCCAGCATTTT
CASSEGGRVGQPQHF